Here is one TCR beta chain with its context. Its antigen is not known. TCRdb itself ran the 5' RACE reads through MiXCR, one entry per CDR3 protein. Among around 34,000 distinct CDR3 sequences, 25% to 30% were seen once, and the ten largest hold less than 2.5%. Treg sorting used a CD4+CD25+CD127-/low gate. The study, taken as a whole, reports: In terms of TCR gene usage, tumor memory CD4+ T cells clustered together with blood and lymph node memory CD4+ cells, as well as with lymph node naive CD4+ cells.

Material: tumor-infiltrating Tregs sorted from the breast tumor. The sequence derives from a female donor with breast cancer.

The CDR3, as DNA: TGCAGTGCTAGAGATCGGATGGTGTTTAGCACTGAAGCTTTCTTT. It specifies CSARDRMVFSTEAFF. The chain links TRBV20-1 to TRBJ1-1; the D is unclear. This CDR3 has 15 amino acids. The germline V gene has CDR1 DFQATT and CDR2 SNEGSKA (reference sequence). Trimming cost V 0 bases and J 4 bases, with 15 bases left between them.